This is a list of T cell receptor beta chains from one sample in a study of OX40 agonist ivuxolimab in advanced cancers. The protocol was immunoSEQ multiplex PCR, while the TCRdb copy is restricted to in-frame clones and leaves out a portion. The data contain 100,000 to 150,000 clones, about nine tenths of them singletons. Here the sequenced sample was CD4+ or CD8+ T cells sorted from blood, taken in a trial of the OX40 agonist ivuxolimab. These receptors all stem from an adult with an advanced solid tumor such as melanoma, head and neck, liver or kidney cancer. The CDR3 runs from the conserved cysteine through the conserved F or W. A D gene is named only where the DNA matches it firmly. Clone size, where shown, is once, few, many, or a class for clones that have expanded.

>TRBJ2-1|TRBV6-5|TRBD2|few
TGTGCCAGCACCTCGACTAGCGGGATGTACAATGAGCAGTTCTTC
CASTSTSGMYNEQFF
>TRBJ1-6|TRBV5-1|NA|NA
TGCGCCAGCAGCTTGGCAGGGTATGGATCACCCCTCCACTTT
CASSLAGYGSPLHF
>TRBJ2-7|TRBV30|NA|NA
TGTGCCTGGAGAATGCCTGCAAAGCTCGAGCAGTACTTC
CAWRMPAKLEQYF
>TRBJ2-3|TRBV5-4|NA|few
TGTGCCAGCAGCTTGGGGTTACAGGGTAGCACAGATACGCAGTATTTT
CASSLGLQGSTDTQYF
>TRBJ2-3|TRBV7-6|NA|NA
TGTGCCAGCAGCTCGCTCATTCGAGATACGCAGTATTTT
CASSSLIRDTQYF
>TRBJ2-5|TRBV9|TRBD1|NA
TGTGCCAGCAGCGCAGGACAGGGGGCCGGCCAAGAGACCCAGTACTTC
CASSAGQGAGQETQYF
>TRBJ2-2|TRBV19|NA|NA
TGTGCCAGTAGTATTTCAGGGGATCCCGGGGAGCTGTTTTTT
CASSISGDPGELFF
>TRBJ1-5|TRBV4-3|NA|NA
TGCGCCAGCAGCCAAGATGGGGGTGGCAATCAGCCCCAGCATTTT
CASSQDGGGNQPQHF
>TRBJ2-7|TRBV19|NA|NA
TGTGCCAGTAGTATAGATCCATTACGCAACGAGCAGTACTTC
CASSIDPLRNEQYF
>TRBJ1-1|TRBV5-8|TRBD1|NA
TGTGCCAGCAGCTTGGCAAGGGGGCGAACTGAAGCTTTCTTT
CASSLARGRTEAFF
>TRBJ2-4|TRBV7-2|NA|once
TGTGCCAGCAGCTCGGACAGCCCAAACATTCAGTACTTC
CASSSDSPNIQYF
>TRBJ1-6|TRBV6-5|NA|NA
TGTGCCAGCAGCTTGGACTATAATTCACCCCTCCACTTT
CASSLDYNSPLHF
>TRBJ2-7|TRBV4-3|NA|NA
TGCGCCAGCAGCCAAGATCGACAGGCATCATCCTACGAGCAGTACTTC
CASSQDRQASSYEQYF
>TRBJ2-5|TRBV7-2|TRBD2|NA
TGTGCCAGCAGCTTCCAGCGGGGCGGCGGAGAGACCCAGTACTTC
CASSFQRGGGETQYF
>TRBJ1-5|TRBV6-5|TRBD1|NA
TGTGCCAGCAGCGACAGGGGATACGGGAATCAGCCCCAGCATTTT
CASSDRGYGNQPQHF
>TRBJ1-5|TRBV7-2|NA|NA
TGTGCCAGCAGCTACCAGGGTGAAGGTCAGCCCCAGCATTTT
CASSYQGEGQPQHF
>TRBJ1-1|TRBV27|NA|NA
TGTGCCAGCAGACCTAGGGAGGGCACTGAAGCTTTCTTT
CASRPREGTEAFF
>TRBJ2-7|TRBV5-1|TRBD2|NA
TGCGCCAGCAGCTTGGGTTCCCGACTAGCGGGACTCTACGAGCAGTACTTC
CASSLGSRLAGLYEQYF
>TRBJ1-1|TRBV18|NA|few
TGTGCCAGCTCACCATTACGGGAGACTGAAGCTTTCTTT
CASSPLRETEAFF
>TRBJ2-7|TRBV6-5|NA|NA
TGTGCCAGCAATCACCGGGACGGCCCCTACGAGCAGTACTTC
CASNHRDGPYEQYF
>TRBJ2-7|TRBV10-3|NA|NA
TGTGCCATCCAGGCAGGGGACGACGAGCAGTACTTC
CAIQAGDDEQYF
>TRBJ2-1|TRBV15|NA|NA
TGTGCCACCAGCAGAGTCGCCTCGTACAGGGGGGGCTCCAATGAGCAGTTCTTC
CATSRVASYRGGSNEQFF
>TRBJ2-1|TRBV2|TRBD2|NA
TGTGCCAGCAGTTGGACTAGCGGCACCTACAATGAGCAGTTCTTC
CASSWTSGTYNEQFF
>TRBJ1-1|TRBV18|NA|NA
TGTGCCAGCTCACGAGGTTTGAACACTGAAGCTTTCTTT
CASSRGLNTEAFF
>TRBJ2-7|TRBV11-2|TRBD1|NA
TGTGCCAGCAGCTTAGAGCCGGGACAGGGGGTGCAGTACTTC
CASSLEPGQGVQYF
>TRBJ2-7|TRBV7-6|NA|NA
TGTGCCACCGGGCGGACAAGCATGTACGAGCAGTACTTC
CATGRTSMYEQYF
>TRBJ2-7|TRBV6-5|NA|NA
TGTGCCAGCAGTTACTCGTACACTAGCTCCTACGAGCAGTACTTC
CASSYSYTSSYEQYF
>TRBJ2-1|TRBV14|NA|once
TGTGCCAGCAGCCAAGTGGGGGAGGATGAGCAGTTCTTC
CASSQVGEDEQFF
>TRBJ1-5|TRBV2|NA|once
TGTGCCAGCAGTGGGGGCCGATCTAGCAATCAGCCCCAGCATTTT
CASSGGRSSNQPQHF
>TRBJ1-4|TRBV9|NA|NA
TGTGCCAGCAGCCCCCGAGGCTCTAATGAAAAACTGTTTTTT
CASSPRGSNEKLFF
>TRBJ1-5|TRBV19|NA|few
TGTGCCAGTATCCCCAGGGGCGGTCAGCCCCAGCATTTT
CASIPRGGQPQHF
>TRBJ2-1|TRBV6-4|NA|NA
TGTGCCAGCAGTGACTCGATTACGCAGGGCTTCCCCAATGAGCAGTTCTTC
CASSDSITQGFPNEQFF
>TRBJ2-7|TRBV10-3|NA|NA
TGTGCCATCAGTGAGTCGAACGGCTCCTACGAGCAGTACTTC
CAISESNGSYEQYF
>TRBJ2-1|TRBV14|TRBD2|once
TGTGCCAGCAGCCCTGGTTCGGGGGGGAGGGCCGGCAATGAGCAGTTCTTC
CASSPGSGGRAGNEQFF
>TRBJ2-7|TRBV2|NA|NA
TGTGCCAGCAGTGAACGGGCGCTATACGAGCAGTACTTC
CASSERALYEQYF
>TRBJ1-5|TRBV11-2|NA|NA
TGTGCCAGCAGCCGCACAGGGACCCGGGGACAGCCCCAGCATTTT
CASSRTGTRGQPQHF
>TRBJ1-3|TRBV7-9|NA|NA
TGTGCCAGCAGCCCAGCGTGGGACGGATCTGGAAACACCATATATTTT
CASSPAWDGSGNTIYF
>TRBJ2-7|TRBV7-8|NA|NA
TGTGCCAGCAGCTTAGAAGGGGCCACCTACGAGCAGTACTTC
CASSLEGATYEQYF
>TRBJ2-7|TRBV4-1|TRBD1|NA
TGCGCCAGCAGCCAAGACTGGACAGGGGTCGGCTACGAGCAGTACTTC
CASSQDWTGVGYEQYF
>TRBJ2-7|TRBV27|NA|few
TGTGCCACTTTAAAGGACAACTCCTACGAGCAGTACTTC
CATLKDNSYEQYF
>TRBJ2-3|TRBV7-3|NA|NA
TGTGCCAGCAGCCGGGAGCCGCCTAGCGCAGATACGCAGTATTTT
CASSREPPSADTQYF
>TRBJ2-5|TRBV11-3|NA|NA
TGTGCCAGCAGCTGTAGGGGCGGGACCTTCCAAGAGACCCAGTACTTC
CASSCRGGTFQETQYF
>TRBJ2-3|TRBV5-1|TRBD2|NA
TGCGCCAGCAGCCCTAGCGGGAGGTCGGGCACAGATACGCAGTATTTT
CASSPSGRSGTDTQYF
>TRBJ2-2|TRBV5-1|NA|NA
TGCGCCAGCAGCTTGCGGGACACCGGGGAGCTGTTTTTT
CASSLRDTGELFF
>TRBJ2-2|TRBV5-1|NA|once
TGCGCCAGCAGCTTACCTAGCGTTACGAACACCGGGGAGCTGTTTTTT
CASSLPSVTNTGELFF
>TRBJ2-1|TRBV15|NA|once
TGTGCCACCACCCCAAGAACCGGGACTGTAAACAATGAGCAGTTCTTC
CATTPRTGTVNNEQFF
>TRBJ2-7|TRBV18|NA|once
TGTGCCAGCTCACCACCGTCAGCCAGCTCCTACGAGCAGTACTTC
CASSPPSASSYEQYF
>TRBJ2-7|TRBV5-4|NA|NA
TGTGCCAGCAGCTTCCAGGGGTCCTCCTACGAGCAGTACTTC
CASSFQGSSYEQYF
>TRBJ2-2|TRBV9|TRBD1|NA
TGTGCCAGCAGCCCAGGGGGTCGGGCGGCCGGGGAGCTGTTTTTT
CASSPGGRAAGELFF
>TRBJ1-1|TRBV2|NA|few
TGTGCCAGCAGTAACCGTCGGGAGAACACTGAAGCTTTCTTT
CASSNRRENTEAFF
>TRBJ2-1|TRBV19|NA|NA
TGTGCCAGTAGTAGCCTCAGCTCCTACAATGAGCAGTTCTTC
CASSSLSSYNEQFF
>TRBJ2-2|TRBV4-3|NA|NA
TGCGCCAGCAGCCTTCGGACCGGGGAGCTGTTTTTT
CASSLRTGELFF